These T cell receptor beta chains were read from a single sample in a study of somatic mutations in cytotoxic T cells in rheumatoid arthritis. The repertoire was sequenced with immunoSEQ multiplex PCR; TCRdb's copy has only in-frame clones and lacks some. The table shows 19,000 or so clones, with more than 60% occurring only once. The sequenced sample was CD8+ T cells sorted from blood. All receptors derive from a woman aged 55-69 years in good health. The CDR3 runs from the conserved cysteine through the conserved F or W. The D gene is left open where the match is weak. Not every row has a clone size; where given, it reads once, few, many or a size class.

TRBJ2-1 TRBV27 TRBD2 - TGTGCCAGCAAAGTAGGGACTAGCGGGGTCTCGGAGCAGTTCTTC CASKVGTSGVSEQFF
TRBJ2-7 TRBV2 - - TGTGCCAGCAGCCCCAAACAGCCTCTCCTGCCCTACGAGCAGTACTTC CASSPKQPLLPYEQYF
TRBJ1-5 TRBV27 - few TGTGCCAGCGGGCGGCAGCCCCAGCATTTT CASGRQPQHF
TRBJ2-7 TRBV27 - few TGTGCCAGCAGTTTATCAGACAGTAGCTCCTACGAGCAGTACTTC CASSLSDSSSYEQYF
TRBJ2-2 TRBV5-6 - - TGTGCCAGCAGCTTGGGGGGCGGGACACCGAACACCGGGGAGCTGTTTTTT CASSLGGGTPNTGELFF
TRBJ2-1 TRBV19 TRBD1 - TGTGCCAGTAGTTTCGCCGGGACAGCCTACAATGAGCAGTTCTTC CASSFAGTAYNEQFF
TRBJ2-3 TRBV7-6 - - TGTGCCAGCAGCCAGCGGAGCCGCACAGATACGCAGTATTTT CASSQRSRTDTQYF
TRBJ2-7 TRBV27 TRBD2 - TGTGCCAGCAGTCCCCGCCGTAGCGGGGCAAACTACGAGCAGTACTTC CASSPRRSGANYEQYF
TRBJ1-2 TRBV29-1 TRBD1 once TGCAGCGTTGCCGAGGGGGCGCGGTATGGCTACACCTTC CSVAEGARYGYTF
TRBJ2-1 TRBV5-8 - - TGTGCCAGCAGCCCCCCCGGGACGGTGAATTACAATGAGCAGTTCTTC CASSPPGTVNYNEQFF
TRBJ1-5 TRBV7-9 - - TGTGCCAGCAGCTTAGGGGCATCAAATCAGCCCCAGCATTTT CASSLGASNQPQHF
TRBJ2-7 TRBV6-1 TRBD2 medium-sized TGTGCCAGCAGTGCTACCCCAGCGGGAGGGCCATCCTCCGTGGCCGAGCAGTACTTC CASSATPAGGPSSVAEQYF
TRBJ1-3 TRBV25-1 - once TGTGCCAGCAGTGAATATTATCCGGGAACCTCTGGAAACACCATATATTTT CASSEYYPGTSGNTIYF
TRBJ1-2 TRBV14 - - TGTGCCAGCAGCCCCCCGGGGGAAGGTGGCTACACCTTC CASSPPGEGGYTF
TRBJ2-1 TRBV29-1 - - TGCAGCGTTGTCTCCCAGAAAACCTACAATGAGCAGTTCTTC CSVVSQKTYNEQFF
TRBJ1-1 TRBV28 - once TGTGCCAGCAGTCCCCCCCGGGCGAACACTGAAGCTTTCTTT CASSPPRANTEAFF
TRBJ1-5 TRBV7-6 - few TGTGCCAGCAGCTTAGCGTGGGGCAGCAATCAGCCCCAGCATTTT CASSLAWGSNQPQHF
TRBJ1-2 TRBV19 TRBD1 - TGTGCCAGTAGTATAGACCGACAGGGGAGACAGTATGGCTACACCTTC CASSIDRQGRQYGYTF
TRBJ2-1 TRBV9 TRBD1 - TGTGCCAGCAGCGAGCTCGACAGGGGGTACAATGAGCAGTTCTTC CASSELDRGYNEQFF
TRBJ1-5 TRBV6-4 - - TGTGCCAGCAGTCTCGGAAGCAATCAGCCCCAGCATTTT CASSLGSNQPQHF
TRBJ1-1 TRBV19 - - TGTGCCAGTAGTATGGTGAGGAGCACTGAAGCTTTCTTT CASSMVRSTEAFF
TRBJ2-7 TRBV25-1 TRBD1 - TGTGCCGCCGGGACAGGGGGCTACGAGCAGTACTTC CAAGTGGYEQYF
TRBJ2-2 TRBV13 TRBD1 - TGTGCCAGCAGCGAATCGGCAGGGGGCAGGGAGCTGTTTTTT CASSESAGGRELFF
TRBJ1-2 TRBV4-3 - few TGCGCCAGCAGCCAAGATCTGCCTATTGTGTATGGCTACACCTTC CASSQDLPIVYGYTF
TRBJ2-4 TRBV11-2 - - TGTGCCAGCAGCACAAGACTAGGGGAAAACATTCAGTACTTC CASSTRLGENIQYF
TRBJ2-7 TRBV19 - - TGTGCCAGTAGTATAGATCTGGCTCATCGGTCCGCCTACGAGCAGTACTTC CASSIDLAHRSAYEQYF